This TCR beta chain comes out of a study of T cell responses to AZD1222 COVID-19 vaccine. The protocol was immunoSEQ multiplex PCR, while the TCRdb copy is restricted to in-frame clones and leaves out a portion. This table has 150,000 to 160,000 clones, roughly nine tenths appearing once. This clonotype originated in an adult in good health. The source was peripheral blood, collected on day 0 of AZD1222 vaccination.

The CDR3 protein is CASSLQARGAGDTQYF. The CDR3 nucleotides read TGTGCCAGCAGCTTACAAGCCCGGGGGGCGGGAGATACGCAGTATTTT. The chain links TRBV7-3 to TRBJ2-3; weak D call: TRBD2 (7 bases). There are 16 residues in the CDR3. The germline gives CDR1 SGHTA, CDR2 FQGTGA. Trimming pared 2 bases from V and 5 bases from J, leaving 17 bases between.